Listed here is a single T cell receptor (beta chain). This clone was recorded once. The antigen it recognizes is unknown. Per-base quality was not reported, and no clone a single base away is much larger than it. Collaborating institutions collected whole blood in K2EDTA tubes following their own protocols. For TCRbeta analysis, collaborators shipped samples as frozen whole blood, isolated PBMCs, or DNA extracted from either of those sample types. These data originate in a study of blood T cell repertoires in COVID-19 (dated by TCRdb to about 2020). For the wider study: Samples from collaborators originated in the United States, Italy and Spain and spanned both the acute and convalescent phases of COVID-19. Where HLA class I and class II types were available, the types were taken from metadata supplied by the sample provider, not from assay-based typing. The prospective study material was composed of cDNA or gDNA derived from T cells, B-cell-depleted T cells, or PBMCs. The repertoires were released in a freely available public database meant as a resource for research on the immune response to SARS-CoV-2. The dataset comprised deeply sampled blood TCRbeta repertoires from subjects exposed to, actively infected with, or recovered from COVID-19. Nearly every sample came with metadata listing a de-identified subject ID, COVID-19 status, age in years and sex. Samples came from the ongoing ImmuneRACE study (first 160 participants) plus 1,254 subjects from 6 global collaborators.

TCRbeta CDR3 regions were amplified from genomic DNA using the immunoSEQ Assay, a bias-controlled multiplex PCR. The original methods were these. Within the assay, amplification of reference gene primers was used to estimate how many nucleated cells each sample contained. To quantify the absolute abundance of each unique TCRbeta CDR3 rearrangement, sequence reads were collapsed and filtered. For each sample, productive Simpson clonality was calculated as the square root of Simpson's diversity index over productive rearrangements. TCRdb provides this immuneACCESS table in a form limited to in-frame rearrangements. Some clones are lacking; in checked studies, under half of them reflect an unresolved V gene, and why the rest are absent is not known. V and J calls plus clone size are reproduced from that table; the DNA served to infer D and trimming. For this sample the table gives 250,000 to 350,000 clones, of which 88% were detected only once. 3.5% to 4% of the sample is in the top ten clones.

Results and caveats for the whole study, not just this receptor: The amount of clinical and demographic metadata varied by source and participant and was provided uncurated.

Reading the germline V gene gives CDR1 SNHLY and CDR2 FYNNEI. Trimmed from V: 5 bases; trimmed from J: 0 bases; junction bases lacking a gene match: 9. The CDR3 numbers 16 residues from cysteine through phenylalanine. Only the CDR3 DNA is retained, 48 bases long and in frame from the first base. The sequence links TRBV2 to TRBJ1-2; 7 junctional bases match TRBD1. Sequencing was carried out using peripheral blood. This sequence originates from a woman aged 50 to 65 with active or convalescent COVID-19. The DNA reads as follows: TGTGCCAGCAGTAGAACAGGGGCCTACTCTAACTATGGCTACACCTTC. It encodes CASSRTGAYSNYGYTF.